These 19 T cell receptor beta chains originate from one sample sequenced in a study of cytomegalovirus exposure and HLA in healthy donors. The PCR ran on 60 Vbeta and 13 Jbeta primers. Using immunoSEQ multiplex PCR, the repertoire was profiled, and TCRdb retains in-frame clones only, with some absent. This table has fewer than 150,000 clones, 65% to 85% appearing once. The sequenced sample was PBMCs. These receptors originate from a man between 45 and 60 years old in good health and CMV-seronegative.

The CDR3 region has the DNA TGCGCCAGCAGCCGACAGGGATTGGGACCTAATGAAAAACTGTTTTTT. The encoded protein is CASSRQGLGPNEKLFF. This rearrangement joins TRBV4-1 to TRBJ1-4, with 7 bases matching TRBD1. Trimming cost V 4 bases and J 3 bases; bases outside gene matches: 8. The germline gives CDR1 MGHRA, CDR2 YSYEKL. The CDR3 spans 16 residues.

The V gene is TRBV19, the J gene TRBJ2-2; D not certain. The V gene lost 3 bases and the J gene lost 1 base, with 6 bases spanning the gap. The CDR3 length is 14 residues. Germline-derived CDR1 and CDR2 are LNHDA and SQIVND (reference sequence). The CDR3 coding sequence is TGTGCCAGTAGTATGGCGGTGAACACCGGGGAGCTGTTTTTT. Translating it yields CASSMAVNTGELFF.

The chain joins TRBV6-6 to TRBJ1-6; 7 bases agree with TRBD1. V gave up 2 bases and J gave up 8 bases; unmatched junction bases: 6. CDR3 length: 15 amino acids. Germline loops: CDR1 MNHNY, CDR2 SVGAGI (reference sequence). CDR3 in DNA: TGTGCCAGCAGTTACCTAACAGGGGTTGATTCACCCCTCCACTTT. It codes for CASSYLTGVDSPLHF.

This chain uses TRBV6-1 with TRBJ2-2; 8 nucleotides match TRBD2. Germline trimming cut 3 bases from V and 7 bases from J; bases unmatched to any gene: 4. The germline gives CDR1 MNHNS, CDR2 SASEGT. The CDR3 totals 14 residues. CDR3 in amino acids: CASSDAGGNGELFF. The DNA of the CDR3 is TGTGCCAGCAGTGATGCGGGAGGAAACGGGGAGCTGTTTTTT.

V and J are TRBV9 and TRBJ2-7; D is ambiguous. V lost 0 bases and J 1 base, leaving 8 bases between the germline ends. CDR3 size: 14 residues. Germline CDR1 reads SGDLS; CDR2 reads YYNGEE. Written as DNA, the CDR3 is TGTGCCAGCAGCGTAGTTTCGACTTCCTACGAGCAGTACTTC. Its protein product is CASSVVSTSYEQYF.

V and J are TRBV5-8 and TRBJ2-6; D is unresolved. The V gene lost 0 bases and the J gene lost 0 bases, with 7 bases spanning the gap. The germline gives CDR1 SGHTS, CDR2 YDEGEE. CDR3 length equals 16 residues. CDR3 nucleotide sequence: TGTGCCAGCAGCTTGGGCCAGATCTCTGGGGCCAACGTCCTGACTTTC. This encodes CASSLGQISGANVLTF.

The chain combines TRBV28 with TRBJ1-3; a weak D match, TRBD1 (6 bases). Trimming took 7 bases from V and 2 from J, leaving 12 bases between them. CDR3 size: 14 residues. CDR1 and CDR2 from the germline V gene are MDHEN and SYDVKM. In DNA form, the CDR3 reads TGTGCCAGCATTTCCTCAGGGGCTGGAAACACCATATATTTT. Translating it yields CASISSGAGNTIYF.

The rearrangement links TRBV2 to TRBJ1-2; no definite D call. The CDR3 is made up of 15 amino acids. Germline V gives CDR1 SNHLY, CDR2 FYNNEI. Trimming pared 1 base from V and 4 bases from J, leaving 13 bases between. CDR3 sequence reads: CASSEEATSSYGYTF. For the CDR3, the DNA is TGTGCCAGCAGTGAAGAAGCGACCTCGAGCTATGGCTACACCTTC.

This chain uses TRBV2 with TRBJ1-1; D possibly corresponds to TRBD1 (6 bases). Trimming took off 4 bases at V and 0 bases at J, with 9 bases between the two ends. The V gene's germline CDR1 is SNHLY and CDR2 FYNNEI. This CDR3 region has 14 residues. The CDR3 reads CASSVTGLNTEAFF. The CDR3 DNA sequence: TGTGCCAGCAGTGTTACAGGGCTGAACACTGAAGCTTTCTTT.

This chain links TRBV10-3 with TRBJ2-3, with 7 bases that match TRBD1. Germline V gives CDR1 ENHRY, CDR2 SYGVKD. This CDR3 is 12 amino acids long. V lost 11 bases and J lost 3; bases outside the gene matches: 5. CDR3 bases: TGTGCCGTCAACAGGGGAACAGATACGCAGTATTTT. Its protein product is CAVNRGTDTQYF.

J is TRBJ2-1 and V is TRBV28; 7 bases are shared with TRBD2. This CDR3 is built from 12 residues. V gave up 8 bases and J gave up 5 bases; unmatched junction bases: 3. Looked up from germline, CDR1 is MDHEN and CDR2 is SYDVKM. In nucleotides, the CDR3 is TGTGCCAGCGGGAGCGGGAACAATGAGCAGTTCTTC. Protein: CASGSGNNEQFF.

The V gene is TRBV9, the J gene TRBJ2-7; tentative D call: TRBD2 (5 bases). Germline CDR1 and CDR2: SGDLS and YYNGEE. The CDR3 loop spans 15 amino acids. The V end lost 4 bases, the J end lost 3 bases, and 17 bases lay between the germline ends. CDR3 nucleotide sequence: TGTGCCAGCAGCCCCCAAGGAGCGAGGGACTACGAGCAGTACTTC. The encoded protein is CASSPQGARDYEQYF.

This chain joins TRBV7-9 and TRBJ2-2; no firm D call. V dropped 5 bases and J dropped 6 bases, with 13 bases sitting between them. This CDR3 spans 14 amino acids. In germline, CDR1 is SEHNR, CDR2 FQNEAQ (reference sequence). CDR3 DNA: TGTGCCAGCAGCCCTGGCCGAGGCTCCGGGGAGCTGTTTTTT. Translating gives CASSPGRGSGELFF.

The chain recombines TRBV6-5 with TRBJ2-5; 9 bases are a match to TRBD1. The end of the DNA fits TRBJ2-7 better, so the J call may be wrong. Germline V gives CDR1 MNHEY, CDR2 SVGAGI. The CDR3 loop spans 15 amino acids. In DNA form, the CDR3 reads TGTGCCAGCAAAAGAGAGGGGACAGGGACCTACGAGCAGTACTTC. The encoded protein is CASKREGTGTYEQYF.

This chain links TRBV28 with TRBJ2-5; 8 positions agree with TRBD2. V shed 8 bases and J 7 bases; nucleotides not matched to a gene: 12. This CDR3 has 14 residues. Germline lookup yields CDR1 MDHEN and CDR2 SYDVKM. CDR3 sequence: CASVPAGSGGTQYF. In DNA, the CDR3 is TGTGCCAGCGTCCCGGCGGGGAGCGGGGGGACCCAGTACTTC.

This clone was detected a few times. V is TRBV25-1 and J is TRBJ1-2, with D hard to call. CDR1 and CDR2 (germline): MGHDK, SYGVNS. This CDR3 spans 15 amino acids. The V and J ends lost 3 bases and 6 bases respectively, with 17 bases between them. The CDR3 DNA reads TGTGCCAGCAGTGATGCTGGACGGAGCGGCCATGGCTACACCTTC. It codes for CASSDAGRSGHGYTF.

The V and J genes are TRBV5-6 and TRBJ2-7, with D possibly being TRBD1 (5 bases). Germline CDR1 reads SGHDT; CDR2 reads YYEEEE. The CDR3 sequence is 14 residues long. V dropped 4 bases and J dropped 5 bases, with 16 bases sitting between them. CDR3 in DNA: TGTGCCAGCAGCCTGTGGAACAGGCCCAACGAGCAGTACTTC. Amino acids: CASSLWNRPNEQYF.

This clone was seen a single time. The V call is TRBV6-1, the J call TRBJ2-5; possibly TRBD1 for D (6 bases). The CDR3 has 13 amino acids. Germline lookup yields CDR1 MNHNS and CDR2 SASEGT. V gave up 6 bases and J gave up 2 bases, with 10 bases separating them. Written as DNA, the CDR3 is TGTGCCAGCAGACGGGACAATCAAGAGACCCAGTACTTC. Its translation is CASRRDNQETQYF.

The V gene is TRBV11-1, the J gene TRBJ1-1, with a possible D match to TRBD1 (6 bases). With 2 bases removed from V and 0 bases from J, the gap between germline ends came to 10 bases. The CDR3 has 15 residues. CDR1 is SGHAT and CDR2 is FQDESV in the germline V gene (reference sequence). In nucleotides, the CDR3 is TGTGCCAGCAGCTTATGGCAGGGGTTGAACACTGAAGCTTTCTTT. Its protein is CASSLWQGLNTEAFF.